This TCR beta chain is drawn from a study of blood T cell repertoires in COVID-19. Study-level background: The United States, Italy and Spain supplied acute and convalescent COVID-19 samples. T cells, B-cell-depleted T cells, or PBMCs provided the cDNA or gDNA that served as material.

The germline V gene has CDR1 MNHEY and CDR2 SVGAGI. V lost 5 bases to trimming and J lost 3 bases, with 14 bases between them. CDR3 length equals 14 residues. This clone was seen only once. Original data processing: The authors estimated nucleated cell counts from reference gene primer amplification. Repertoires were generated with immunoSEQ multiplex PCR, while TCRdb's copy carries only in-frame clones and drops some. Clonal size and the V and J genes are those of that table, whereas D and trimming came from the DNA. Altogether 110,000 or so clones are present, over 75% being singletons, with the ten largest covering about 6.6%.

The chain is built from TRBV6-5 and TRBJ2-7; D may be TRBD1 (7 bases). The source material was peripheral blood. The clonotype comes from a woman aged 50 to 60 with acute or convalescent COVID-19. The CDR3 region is CASSRQGGGYEQYF. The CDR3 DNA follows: TGTGCCAGCAGTCGACAGGGAGGAGGCTACGAGCAGTACTTC.